The rows below give T cell receptor beta chains drawn from one sample of a study of blood T cells in healthy people across ages. TCRdb processed the 5' RACE reads anew with MiXCR; each CDR3 protein has one entry. The sample records around 1,000,000 distinct CDR3 sequences, roughly two fifths being singletons. The sample taken for sequencing was blood. These receptor sequences come from a man aged 18 to 29 in good health. CDR3s include the opening cysteine and the closing phenylalanine or tryptophan. The order of the fields is J gene, V gene, clone size, D gene, CDR3 protein, CDR3 DNA. D genes are given only for firm matches. Some rows have no size entry. The others give once, few or many, or a class for an expanded clone.

TRBJ2-5	TRBV28	few	-	CASSLWLAGTQETQYF	TGTGCCAGCAGTCTCTGGCTCGCGGGAACTCAAGAGACCCAGTACTTC
TRBJ2-3	TRBV20-1	few	-	CSARGPGDGTDTQYF	TGCAGTGCTAGAGGACCGGGGGACGGCACAGATACGCAGTATTTT
TRBJ1-6	TRBV4-1	many	-	CASSGQTNSPLHF	TGCGCCAGCAGTGGACAGACGAATTCACCCCTCCACTTT
TRBJ1-4	TRBV4-1	few	-	CASSQGGQANEKLFF	TGCGCCAGCAGCCAAGGGGGGCAGGCTAATGAAAAACTGTTTTTT
TRBJ2-7	TRBV5-1	-	-	CASSPRDSRAYEQYF	TGCGCCAGCAGCCCGCGGGACAGTAGAGCCTACGAGCAGTACTTC
TRBJ1-2	TRBV6-2/TRBV6-3	-	-	CASRTGSYTRNYGYTF	TGTGCCAGCAGAACCGGGTCCTACACCCGAAACTATGGCTACACCTTC
TRBJ1-1	TRBV7-3	-	-	CASSLGGKGTGAFF	TGTGCCAGCAGCTTAGGGGGTAAAGGCACTGGAGCTTTCTTT
TRBJ2-1	TRBV12-3/TRBV12-4	-	-	CASSLVGKGAGYNEQFF	TGTGCCAGCAGTTTAGTGGGAAAGGGCGCAGGGTACAATGAGCAGTTCTTC
TRBJ1-4	TRBV29-1	-	TRBD1	CSVGRGGEKLFF	TGCAGCGTTGGTAGAGGGGGCGAAAAACTGTTTTTT
TRBJ2-7	TRBV6-6	-	-	CASRSTIKGSYNEQYF	TGTGCCAGCAGATCCACCATAAAGGGGTCCTACAATGAGCAGTACTTC
TRBJ2-4	TRBV7-2	-	TRBD2	CASSLRPSGGALDIQYF	TGTGCCAGCAGCTTAAGGCCTAGCGGGGGGGCTCTTGACATTCAGTACTTC
TRBJ2-7	TRBV7-2	few	-	CASSLAHSSTHEQYF	TGTGCCAGCAGCTTAGCCCACAGTAGTACCCACGAGCAGTACTTC
TRBJ1-4	TRBV4-3	-	-	CASSQTLQGTREKLFF	TGCGCCAGCAGCCAGACCTTACAGGGAACAAGGGAAAAACTGTTTTTT
TRBJ1-1	TRBV6-2/TRBV6-3	few	TRBD1	CASSLSRGRGTEAFF	TGTGCCAGCAGTTTATCGAGGGGGCGAGGCACTGAAGCTTTCTTT
TRBJ2-1	TRBV7-3	-	-	CASSLTVGSIYNERFF	TGTGCCAGCAGCTTAACGGTGGGGAGCATCTACAATGAGCGGTTCTTC
TRBJ1-1	TRBV6-5	many	-	CASSRHRPRSTEAFF	TGTGCCAGCAGTAGACACCGACCAAGGAGCACTGAAGCTTTCTTT
TRBJ2-2	TRBV4-3	-	TRBD2	CASSQDLAGAFTRTGELFF	TGCGCCAGCAGCCAAGATTTAGCGGGGGCGTTTACGCGGACCGGGGAGCTGTTTTTT
TRBJ2-3	TRBV5-1	-	-	CASSLGQDRTDTQYF	TGCGCCAGCAGCTTGGGCCAGGACCGCACAGATACGCAGTATTTT
TRBJ2-2	TRBV7-2	once	-	CASSLVGMAGRATGGLFF	TGTGCCAGCAGCTTAGTGGGTATGGCGGGCCGGGCCACCGGGGGGCTGTTTTTT
TRBJ1-2	TRBV20-1	few	-	CSAYTGSPEGGYTF	TGCAGTGCTTACACCGGCAGCCCCGAGGGTGGCTACACCTTC
TRBJ2-5	TRBV11-2	-	TRBD1	CASNRDRLQETQYF	TGTGCCAGCAACCGGGACAGGCTTCAAGAGACCCAGTACTTC
TRBJ2-5	TRBV20-1	few	-	CSLIWQETQYF	TGCAGCTTGATCTGGCAAGAGACCCAGTACTTC
TRBJ1-1	TRBV7-2	-	-	CASSLGLVLNTEAFF	TGTGCCAGCAGCCTAGGTCTTGTCTTGAACACTGAAGCTTTCTTT
TRBJ1-5	TRBV27	few	-	CASKDSGGLVNQPQHF	TGTGCCAGCAAGGATTCGGGAGGGTTGGTCAATCAGCCCCAGCATTTT
TRBJ2-5	TRBV9	-	-	CASGTDTLQETQYF	TGTGCCAGTGGTACGGACACCCTACAAGAGACCCAGTACTTC
TRBJ2-1	TRBV2	few	TRBD2	CASSAGLGYNEQFF	TGTGCCAGCAGCGCGGGACTAGGTTACAATGAGCAGTTCTTC
TRBJ1-6	TRBV20-1	few	-	CSCIGQRSYNSPLHF	TGCAGTTGCATAGGACAGCGCTCCTATAATTCACCCCTCCACTTT
TRBJ1-5	TRBV7-2	-	TRBD1	CASSTSGQPNQPQHF	TGTGCCAGCAGCACCTCGGGACAGCCGAATCAGCCCCAGCATTTT
TRBJ2-2	TRBV20-1	few	-	CSARTGTGELFF	TGCAGTGCTAGAACAGGGACCGGGGAGCTGTTTTTT
TRBJ1-1	TRBV6-5	-	-	CASLNRGKTEAFF	TGTGCCAGCCTCAATCGGGGGAAGACTGAAGCTTTCTTT
TRBJ2-7	TRBV12-3/TRBV12-4	-	-	CAIGRDLGEQYF	TGTGCCATCGGGCGCGACCTTGGAGAGCAGTACTTC
TRBJ1-2	TRBV18	-	TRBD1	CASSQGQGFLDYGYTF	TGTGCCAGCTCACAGGGACAGGGTTTTTTGGACTATGGCTACACCTTC
TRBJ1-2	TRBV29-1	many	-	CSVTTGEANYGYTF	TGCAGCGTAACGACAGGAGAAGCTAACTATGGCTACACCTTC
TRBJ2-3	TRBV5-1	few	-	CASSSSPGSTDTQYF	TGCGCCAGCAGCTCCTCCCCGGGGAGCACAGATACGCAGTATTTT
TRBJ1-1	TRBV6-2/TRBV6-3	-	TRBD1	CASINRGPTEAFF	TGTGCCAGCATCAACAGGGGACCCACTGAAGCTTTCTTT
TRBJ2-3	TRBV7-2	-	TRBD2	CASSFLAGGHTDTQYF	TGTGCCAGCAGCTTCCTAGCGGGAGGCCACACAGATACGCAGTATTTT
TRBJ2-1	TRBV4-2	-	-	CASSQGSDQDNEQFF	TGTGCCAGCAGCCAGGGATCCGACCAGGACAATGAGCAGTTCTTC
TRBJ2-7	TRBV7-3	once	TRBD2	CASSPGLVVNEQYF	TGTGCCAGCAGCCCGGGACTAGTTGTAAATGAGCAGTACTTC
TRBJ2-7	TRBV5-8	-	TRBD1	CASSYRRQGSYEQYF	TGTGCCAGCAGCTATAGACGACAGGGGTCCTACGAGCAGTACTTC
TRBJ2-1	TRBV29-1	-	TRBD1	CSVKMTTGDDDEQFF	TGCAGCGTTAAGATGACGACAGGGGATGATGATGAGCAGTTCTTC
TRBJ1-5	TRBV20-1	-	TRBD1	CSARGTGYSNQPQHF	TGCAGTGCTAGGGGGACAGGATATAGCAATCAGCCCCAGCATTTT
TRBJ2-7	TRBV6-2/TRBV6-3	-	-	CASSPDRDSNHFTKEQYF	TGTGCCAGCAGCCCCGACAGGGACTCTAATCATTTTACGAAGGAGCAGTACTTC
TRBJ2-3	TRBV2	once	-	CASSREAHTDTQYF	TGTGCCAGCAGTCGAGAGGCACACACAGATACGCAGTATTTT